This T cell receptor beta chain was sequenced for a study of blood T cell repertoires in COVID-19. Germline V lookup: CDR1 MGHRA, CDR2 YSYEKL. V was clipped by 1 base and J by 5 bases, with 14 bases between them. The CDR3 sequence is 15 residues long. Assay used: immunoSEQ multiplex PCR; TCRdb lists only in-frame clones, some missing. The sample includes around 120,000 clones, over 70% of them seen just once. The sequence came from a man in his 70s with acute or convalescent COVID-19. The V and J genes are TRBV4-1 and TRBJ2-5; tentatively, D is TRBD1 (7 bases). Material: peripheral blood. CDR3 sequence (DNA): TGCGCCAGCAGCCAAGGACAGGGTGGAGGGGAGACCCAGTACTTC. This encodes CASSQGQGGGETQYF.